This entry features one TCR beta chain sequence. The antigen remains unidentified. A multiplex PCR was run with 60 Vbeta primers and 13 Jbeta primers. Authors' processing steps: A later analysis counted about 80 million unique TCR beta chains, some 11 million shared. Assay: immunoSEQ multiplex PCR; the TCRdb copy retains only in-frame clones and omits some. That table furnishes V, J and clone size, whereas the DNA furnished D and trimming. The sample has 130,000 or so clones, 60% to 80% seen once; the top ten hold 3.3%. The data were obtained in a study of cytomegalovirus exposure and HLA in healthy donors. Whole-study findings and limits: More clonal expansion characterized HLA-associated TCR beta chains than equally common others in a later analysis. The dataset shows that most TCR sequences were rare, while some public TCRs occurred in many donors. The study dropped some indistinguishable V segments, TRBV6-2 and TRBV6-3 among them.

With 2 bases clipped from V and 4 bases from J, the junction kept 19 bases outside the gene matches. Germline V gene sequence: CDR1 SGDLS, CDR2 YYNGEE. This CDR3 region has 19 residues. This sequence was found in a man aged 40-55 years in good health and CMV-seronegative. What was sequenced was PBMCs. The chain has TRBV9 and TRBJ1-2; 8 bases are shared with TRBD1. The CDR3 DNA reads as TGTGCCAGCAGCGTTCGCCCGAGCCCTTCAGGGGGCGCAGTCTATGGCTACACCTTC. It codes for CASSVRPSPSGGAVYGYTF.